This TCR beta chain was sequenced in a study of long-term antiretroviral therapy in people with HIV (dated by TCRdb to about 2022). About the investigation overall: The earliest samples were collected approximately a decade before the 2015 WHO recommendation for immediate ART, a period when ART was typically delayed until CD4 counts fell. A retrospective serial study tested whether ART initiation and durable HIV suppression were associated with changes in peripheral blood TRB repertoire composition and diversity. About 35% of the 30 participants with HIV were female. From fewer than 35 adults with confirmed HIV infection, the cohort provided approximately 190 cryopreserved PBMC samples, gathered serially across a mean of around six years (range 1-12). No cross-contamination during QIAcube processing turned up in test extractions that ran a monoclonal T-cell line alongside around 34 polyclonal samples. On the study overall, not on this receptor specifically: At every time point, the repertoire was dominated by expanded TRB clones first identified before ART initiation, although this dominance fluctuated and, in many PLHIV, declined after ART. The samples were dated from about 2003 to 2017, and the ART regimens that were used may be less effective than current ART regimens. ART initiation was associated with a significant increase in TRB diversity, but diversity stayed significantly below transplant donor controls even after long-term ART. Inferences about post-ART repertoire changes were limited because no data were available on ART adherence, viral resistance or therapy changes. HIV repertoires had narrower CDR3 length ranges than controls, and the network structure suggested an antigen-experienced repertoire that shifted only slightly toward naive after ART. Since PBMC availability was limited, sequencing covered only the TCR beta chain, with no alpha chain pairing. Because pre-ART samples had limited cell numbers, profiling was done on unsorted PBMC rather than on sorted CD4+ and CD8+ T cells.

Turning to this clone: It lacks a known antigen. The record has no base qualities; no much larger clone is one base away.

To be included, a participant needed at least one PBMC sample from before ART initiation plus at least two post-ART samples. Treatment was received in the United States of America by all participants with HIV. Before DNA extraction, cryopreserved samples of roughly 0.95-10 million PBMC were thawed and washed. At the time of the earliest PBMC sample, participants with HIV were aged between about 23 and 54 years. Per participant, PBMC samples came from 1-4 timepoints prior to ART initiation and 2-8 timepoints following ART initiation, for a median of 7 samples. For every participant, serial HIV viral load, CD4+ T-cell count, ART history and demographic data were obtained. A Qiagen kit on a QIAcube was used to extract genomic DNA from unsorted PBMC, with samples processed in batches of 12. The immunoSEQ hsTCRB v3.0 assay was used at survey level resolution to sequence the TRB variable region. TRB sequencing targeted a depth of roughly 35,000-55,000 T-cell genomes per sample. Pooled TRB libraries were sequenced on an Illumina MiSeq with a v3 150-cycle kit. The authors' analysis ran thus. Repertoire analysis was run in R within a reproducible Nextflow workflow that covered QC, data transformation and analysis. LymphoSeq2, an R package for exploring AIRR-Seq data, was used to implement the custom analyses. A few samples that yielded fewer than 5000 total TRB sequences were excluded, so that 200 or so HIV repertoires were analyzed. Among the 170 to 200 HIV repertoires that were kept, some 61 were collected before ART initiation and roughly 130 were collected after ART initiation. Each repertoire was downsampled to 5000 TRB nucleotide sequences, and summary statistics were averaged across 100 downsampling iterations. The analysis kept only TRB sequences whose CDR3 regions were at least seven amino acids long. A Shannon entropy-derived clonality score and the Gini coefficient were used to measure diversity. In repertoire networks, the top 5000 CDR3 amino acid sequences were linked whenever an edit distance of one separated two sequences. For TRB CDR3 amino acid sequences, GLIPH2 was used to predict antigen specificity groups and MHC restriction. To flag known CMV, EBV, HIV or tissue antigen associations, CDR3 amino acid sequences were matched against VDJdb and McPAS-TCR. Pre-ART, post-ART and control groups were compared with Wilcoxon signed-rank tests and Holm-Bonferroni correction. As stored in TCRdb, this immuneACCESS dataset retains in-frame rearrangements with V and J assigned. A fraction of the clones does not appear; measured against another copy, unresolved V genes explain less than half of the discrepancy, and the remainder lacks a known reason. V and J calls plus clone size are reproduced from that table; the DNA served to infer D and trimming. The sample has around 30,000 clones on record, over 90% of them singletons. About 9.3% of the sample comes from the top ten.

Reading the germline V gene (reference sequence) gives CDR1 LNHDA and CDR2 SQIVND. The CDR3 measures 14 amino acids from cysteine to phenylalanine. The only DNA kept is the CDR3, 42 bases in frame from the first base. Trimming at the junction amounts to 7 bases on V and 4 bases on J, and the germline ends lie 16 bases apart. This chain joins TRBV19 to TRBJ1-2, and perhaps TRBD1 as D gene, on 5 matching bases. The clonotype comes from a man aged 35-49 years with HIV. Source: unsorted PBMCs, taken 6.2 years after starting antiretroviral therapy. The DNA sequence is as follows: TGTGCCAGTACCCGAAGTGGGGCCGGCTATGGCTACACCTTC. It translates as CASTRSGAGYGYTF.